This entry describes one T cell receptor (beta chain). The antigen is undetermined. In terms of origin and age, donors were healthy Caucasian individuals from Russia aged about 6 to 90. The amount of total RNA extracted per sample was at least 5.5 micrograms. The CDR3 runs 16 residues. The germline V gene has CDR1 SGHRS and CDR2 YFSETQ. V shed 5 bases and J 4 bases; nucleotides not matched to a gene: 9. This entry is derived from a study of blood T cells in healthy people across ages. Whole-study findings and limits: Estimated diversity that came from one million T cells was considered an underestimate. Bulk PBMC profiling left naive and antigen-experienced comparisons inconclusive.

Through a sample-barcoded 5' primer and a J-beta primer mix, a second PCR was run for roughly 7 to 12 cycles. TCRdb called the 5' RACE reads again in MiXCR, with one record for every CDR3 protein. The sample consists of over a million distinct CDR3 sequences, over 35% of them appearing once. The chain is built from TRBV5-1 and TRBJ2-2, with 9 bases fitting TRBD1. Source material: blood. The TCR was taken from a woman between 55 and 75 years old in good health. CDR3 protein: CASRTGQGIGTGELFF. As DNA, the CDR3 is TGCGCCAGCAGAACGGGACAGGGCATCGGCACCGGGGAGCTGTTTTTT.